Here is one TCR beta chain with its context. The entry originates in a study of T-cell reconstitution after alpha-beta-depleted transplantation in children. The CDR3 runs 14 residues. V was pared by 5 bases and J by 2 bases, with 13 bases between. Germline lookup yields CDR1 SGHRS and CDR2 YFSETQ. During its preparation, the TCRbeta library received unique molecular identifiers. TCRdb re-called the PCR reads with MiXCR, one entry per CDR3 protein. Here the sample spans over 200,000 distinct CDR3 sequences, 8.5% to 10% being singletons. Sequencing used PBMCs from the stem cell graft donor, obtained from the stem cell graft. V is TRBV5-1 and J is TRBJ2-5; D ambiguous. This clonotype originated in a human donor who donated a stem cell graft to a child with acute lymphoblastic leukemia. CDR3 region: CASSPQATQETQYF. The DNA for the CDR3 is TGCGCCAGCAGTCCCCAGGCCACACAAGAGACCCAGTACTTC.